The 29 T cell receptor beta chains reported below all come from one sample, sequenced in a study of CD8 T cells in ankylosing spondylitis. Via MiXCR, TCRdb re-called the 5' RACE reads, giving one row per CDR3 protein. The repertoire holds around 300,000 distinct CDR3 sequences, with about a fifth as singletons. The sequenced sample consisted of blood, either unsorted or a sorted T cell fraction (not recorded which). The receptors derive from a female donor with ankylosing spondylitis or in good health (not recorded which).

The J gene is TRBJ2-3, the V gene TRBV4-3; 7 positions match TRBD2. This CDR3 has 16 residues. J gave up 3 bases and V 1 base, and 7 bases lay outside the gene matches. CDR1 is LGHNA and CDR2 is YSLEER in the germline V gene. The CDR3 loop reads CASSQGGGSDTDTQYF. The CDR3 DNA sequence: TGCGCCAGCAGCCAAGGGGGCGGGAGCGATACAGATACGCAGTATTTT.

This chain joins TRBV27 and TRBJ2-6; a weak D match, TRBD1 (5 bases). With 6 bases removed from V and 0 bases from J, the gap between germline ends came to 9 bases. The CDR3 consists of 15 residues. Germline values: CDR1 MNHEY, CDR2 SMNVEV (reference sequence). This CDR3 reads CASRKGISGANVLTF. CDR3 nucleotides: TGTGCCAGCAGAAAGGGGATCTCTGGGGCCAACGTCCTGACTTTC.

The CDR3 DNA follows: TGCAGTGCCAGTGCCTGGGAGGGAGCCAAAAACATTCAGTACTTC. This gives the protein CSASAWEGAKNIQYF. The rearrangement links TRBV20-1 to TRBJ2-4, with 7 bases that match TRBD2. The CDR3 loop spans 15 amino acids. Looked up from germline, CDR1 is DFQATT and CDR2 is SNEGSKA (reference sequence). After removal of 6 bases from V and 0 bases from J, the junction contained 8 bases not matched to a gene.

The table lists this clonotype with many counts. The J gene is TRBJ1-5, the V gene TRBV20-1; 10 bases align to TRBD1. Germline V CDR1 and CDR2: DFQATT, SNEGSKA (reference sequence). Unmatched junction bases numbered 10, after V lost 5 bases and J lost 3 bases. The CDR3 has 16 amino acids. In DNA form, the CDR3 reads TGCAGTGCTCGAGGACAGGGGGTTTCAAACAATCAGCCCCAGCATTTT. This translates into CSARGQGVSNNQPQHF.

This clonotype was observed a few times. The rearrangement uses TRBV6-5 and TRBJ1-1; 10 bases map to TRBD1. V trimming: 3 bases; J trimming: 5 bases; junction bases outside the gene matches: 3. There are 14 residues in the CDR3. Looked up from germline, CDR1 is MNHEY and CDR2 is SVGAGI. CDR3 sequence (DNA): TGTGCCAGCAGTTATGGGACAGGGGTAACTGAAGCTTTCTTT. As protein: CASSYGTGVTEAFF.

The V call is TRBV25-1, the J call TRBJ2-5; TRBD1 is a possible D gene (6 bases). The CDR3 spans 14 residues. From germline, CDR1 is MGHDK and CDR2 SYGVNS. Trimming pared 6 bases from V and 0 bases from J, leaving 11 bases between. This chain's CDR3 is CASSDGTNQETQYF. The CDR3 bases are TGTGCCAGCAGCGACGGGACAAACCAAGAGACCCAGTACTTC.

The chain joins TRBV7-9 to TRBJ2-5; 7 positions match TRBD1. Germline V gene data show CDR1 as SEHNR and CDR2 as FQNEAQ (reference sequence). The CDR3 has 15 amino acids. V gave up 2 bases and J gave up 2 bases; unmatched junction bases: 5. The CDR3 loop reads CASSLQGVLQETQYF. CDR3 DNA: TGTGCCAGCAGCTTACAGGGGGTACTACAAGAGACCCAGTACTTC.

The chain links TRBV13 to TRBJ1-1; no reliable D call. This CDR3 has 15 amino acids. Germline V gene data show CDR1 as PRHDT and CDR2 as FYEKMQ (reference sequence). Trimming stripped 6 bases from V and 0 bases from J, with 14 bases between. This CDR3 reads CASSIVPSLNTEAFF. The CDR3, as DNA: TGTGCCAGCAGTATTGTTCCCTCCTTGAACACTGAAGCTTTCTTT.

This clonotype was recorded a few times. Here the CDR3 reads CASSHSGAGSEQYF. As DNA, the CDR3 is TGTGCCAGCAGCCATAGCGGGGCAGGGAGCGAGCAGTACTTC. The rearrangement uses TRBV7-8 and TRBJ2-7; 8 nucleotides agree with TRBD2. The CDR3 is 14 amino acids. Germline CDR1 and CDR2: SGHVS and FQNEAQ. V lost 5 bases to trimming and J lost 6 bases; unmatched junction nucleotides: 9. The full variable domain, rest sourced from reference TRBV7-8 and TRBJ2-7, is GAGVSQSPRYKVAKRGQDVALRCDPISGHVSLFWYQQALGQGPEFLTYFQNEAQLDKSGLPSDRFFAERPEGSVSTLKIQRTQQEDSAVYLCASSHSGAGSEQYFGPGTRLTVT.

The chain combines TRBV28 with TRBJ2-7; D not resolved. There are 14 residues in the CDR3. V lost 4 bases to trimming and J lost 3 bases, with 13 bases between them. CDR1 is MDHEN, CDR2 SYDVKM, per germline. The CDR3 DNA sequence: TGTGCCAGCAGTTACGCCGTGCGCTTCTACGAGCAGTACTTC. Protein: CASSYAVRFYEQYF.

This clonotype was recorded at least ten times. The CDR3 DNA sequence: TGTGCCAGCAGTTGGCAGGACTGGGACACTGAAGCTTTCTTT. This gives the protein CASSWQDWDTEAFF. The rearrangement links TRBV12-3 or TRBV12-4 to TRBJ1-1; D unclear. There are 14 residues in the CDR3. The V gene lost 4 bases and the J gene lost 3 bases, with 12 bases spanning the gap.

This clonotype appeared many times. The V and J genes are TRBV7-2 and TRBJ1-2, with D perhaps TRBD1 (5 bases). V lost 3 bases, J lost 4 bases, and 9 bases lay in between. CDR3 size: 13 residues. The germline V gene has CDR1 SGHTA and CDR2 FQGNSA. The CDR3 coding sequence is TGTGCCAGCAGCTTCGGACACACCTATGGCTACACCTTC. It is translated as CASSFGHTYGYTF.

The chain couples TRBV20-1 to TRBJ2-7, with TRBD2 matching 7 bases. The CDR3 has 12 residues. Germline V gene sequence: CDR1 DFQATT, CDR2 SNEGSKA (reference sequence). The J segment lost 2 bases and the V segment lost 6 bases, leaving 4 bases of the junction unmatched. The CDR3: CSAQRGTYEQYF. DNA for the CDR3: TGCAGTGCCCAGCGGGGAACCTACGAGCAGTACTTC.

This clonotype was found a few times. CDR3 nucleotides: TGTGCCAGCAGTGCTAGCGGGGGGTACAATGAGCAGTTCTTC. It specifies CASSASGGYNEQFF. This sequence joins TRBV25-1 and TRBJ2-1; 11 bases agree with TRBD2. The germline CDR1 and CDR2 sequences are MGHDK and SYGVNS. CDR3 length: 14 residues. V dropped 4 bases and J dropped 4; count of bases not matched to a gene: 0. The whole variable domain, remainder taken from reference TRBV25-1 and TRBJ2-1, is EADIYQTPRYLVIGTGKKITLECSQTMGHDKMYWYQQDPGMELHLIHYSYGVNSTEKGDLSSESTVSRIRTEHFPLTLESARPSHTSQYLCASSASGGYNEQFFGPGTRLTVL.

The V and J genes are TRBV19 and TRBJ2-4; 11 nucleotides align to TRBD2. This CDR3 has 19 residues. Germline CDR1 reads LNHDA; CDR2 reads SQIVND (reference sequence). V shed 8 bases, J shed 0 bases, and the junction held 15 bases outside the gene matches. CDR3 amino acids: CASRSSTSGGDLAKNIQYF. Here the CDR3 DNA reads TGTGCCAGTCGGAGTAGTACTAGCGGGGGAGACCTAGCCAAAAACATTCAGTACTTC.

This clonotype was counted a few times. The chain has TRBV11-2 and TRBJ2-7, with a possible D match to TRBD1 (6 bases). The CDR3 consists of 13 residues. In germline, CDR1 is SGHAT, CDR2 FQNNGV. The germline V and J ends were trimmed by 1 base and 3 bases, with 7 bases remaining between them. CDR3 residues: CASSLGDNYEQYF. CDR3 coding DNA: TGTGCCAGCAGCTTAGGGGACAACTACGAGCAGTACTTC.

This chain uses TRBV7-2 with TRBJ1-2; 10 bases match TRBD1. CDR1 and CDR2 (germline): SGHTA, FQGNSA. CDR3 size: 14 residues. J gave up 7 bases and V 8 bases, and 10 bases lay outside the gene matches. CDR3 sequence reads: CASEARTGGLGYTF. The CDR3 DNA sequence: TGTGCCAGCGAGGCTAGGACAGGGGGTCTTGGCTACACCTTC.

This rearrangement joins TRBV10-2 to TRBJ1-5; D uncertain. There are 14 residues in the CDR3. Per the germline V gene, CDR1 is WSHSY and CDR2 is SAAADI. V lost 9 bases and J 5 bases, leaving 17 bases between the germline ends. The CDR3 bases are TGCGCCAGTCGACCCGCGGCCTCCGATCAGCCCCAGCATTTT. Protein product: CASRPAASDQPQHF.

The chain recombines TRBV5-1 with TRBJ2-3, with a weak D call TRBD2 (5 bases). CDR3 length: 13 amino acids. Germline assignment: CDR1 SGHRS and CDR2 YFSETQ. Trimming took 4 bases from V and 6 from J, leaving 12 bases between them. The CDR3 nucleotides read TGCGCCAGCAGCCTCGCCGGGATTGATACGCAGTATTTT. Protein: CASSLAGIDTQYF.

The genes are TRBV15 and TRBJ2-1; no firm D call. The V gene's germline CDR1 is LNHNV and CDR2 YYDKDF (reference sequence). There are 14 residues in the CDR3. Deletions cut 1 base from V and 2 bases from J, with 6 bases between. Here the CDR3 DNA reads TGTGCCACCAGCAGAGTCAGAACCTACAATGAGCAGTTCTTC. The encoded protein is CATSRVRTYNEQFF.

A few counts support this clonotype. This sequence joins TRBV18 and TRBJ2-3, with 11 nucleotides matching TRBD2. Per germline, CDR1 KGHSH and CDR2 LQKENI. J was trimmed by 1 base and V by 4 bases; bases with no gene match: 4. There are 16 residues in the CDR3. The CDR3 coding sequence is TGTGCCAGCTCACTCGGACTAGCGGGCCGCACAGATACGCAGTATTTT. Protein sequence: CASSLGLAGRTDTQYF.

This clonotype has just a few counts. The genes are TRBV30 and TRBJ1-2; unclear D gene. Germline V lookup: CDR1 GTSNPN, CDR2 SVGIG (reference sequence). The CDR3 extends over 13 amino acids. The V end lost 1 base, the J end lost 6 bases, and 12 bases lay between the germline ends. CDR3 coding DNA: TGTGCCTGGAGTGCCCACCAAGAACATGGCTACACCTTC. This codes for CAWSAHQEHGYTF.

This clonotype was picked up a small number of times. CDR3 coding DNA: TGTGCCAGCAGTGCCTGGAGGGACCAGCCCCAGCATTTT. Translation: CASSAWRDQPQHF. The chain uses TRBV6-6 and TRBJ1-5; perhaps TRBD1 as D (5 bases). The CDR3 loop spans 13 amino acids. V lost 5 bases and J 7 bases, leaving 12 bases between the germline ends. CDR1 and CDR2 from the germline V gene are MNHNY and SVGAGI (reference sequence).

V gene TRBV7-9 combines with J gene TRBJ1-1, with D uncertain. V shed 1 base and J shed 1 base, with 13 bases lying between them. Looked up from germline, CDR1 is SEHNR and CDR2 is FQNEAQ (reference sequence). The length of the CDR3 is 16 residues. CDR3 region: CASSLDVWGTNTEAFF. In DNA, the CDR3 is TGTGCCAGCAGCTTAGACGTGTGGGGTACGAACACTGAAGCTTTCTTT.

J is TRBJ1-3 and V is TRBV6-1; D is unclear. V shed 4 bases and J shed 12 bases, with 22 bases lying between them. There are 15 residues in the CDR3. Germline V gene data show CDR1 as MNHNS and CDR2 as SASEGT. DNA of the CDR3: TGTGCCAGCAGTGCCACGACTATTCCCCGAAGCAGCATATATTTT. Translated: CASSATTIPRSSIYF.

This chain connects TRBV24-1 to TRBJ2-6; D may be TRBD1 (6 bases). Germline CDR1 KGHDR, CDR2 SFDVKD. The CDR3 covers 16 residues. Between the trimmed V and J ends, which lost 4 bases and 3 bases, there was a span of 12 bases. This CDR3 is CATSDARGGGANVLTF. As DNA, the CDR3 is TGTGCCACCAGTGACGCCAGGGGTGGTGGGGCCAACGTCCTGACTTTC.

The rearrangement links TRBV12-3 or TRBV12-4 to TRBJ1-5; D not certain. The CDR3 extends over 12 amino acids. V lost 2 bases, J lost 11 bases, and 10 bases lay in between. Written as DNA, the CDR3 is TGTGCCAGCAGTTTAAATTCTGGGTCCCAGCATTTT. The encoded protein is CASSLNSGSQHF.

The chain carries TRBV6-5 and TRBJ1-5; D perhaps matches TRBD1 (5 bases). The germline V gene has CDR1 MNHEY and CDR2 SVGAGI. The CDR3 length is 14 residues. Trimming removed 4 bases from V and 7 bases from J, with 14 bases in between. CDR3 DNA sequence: TGTGCCAGCAGTTTACGGCCTCCAGGGCAGCCCCAGCATTTT. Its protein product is CASSLRPPGQPQHF.

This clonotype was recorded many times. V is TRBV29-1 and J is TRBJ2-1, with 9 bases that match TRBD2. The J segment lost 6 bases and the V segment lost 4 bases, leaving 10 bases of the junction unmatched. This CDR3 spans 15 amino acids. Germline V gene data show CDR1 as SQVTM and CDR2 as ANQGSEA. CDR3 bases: TGCAGCGTTGGGCCGGTGAGCGGGAGGCGCAATGAGCAGTTCTTC. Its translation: CSVGPVSGRRNEQFF.